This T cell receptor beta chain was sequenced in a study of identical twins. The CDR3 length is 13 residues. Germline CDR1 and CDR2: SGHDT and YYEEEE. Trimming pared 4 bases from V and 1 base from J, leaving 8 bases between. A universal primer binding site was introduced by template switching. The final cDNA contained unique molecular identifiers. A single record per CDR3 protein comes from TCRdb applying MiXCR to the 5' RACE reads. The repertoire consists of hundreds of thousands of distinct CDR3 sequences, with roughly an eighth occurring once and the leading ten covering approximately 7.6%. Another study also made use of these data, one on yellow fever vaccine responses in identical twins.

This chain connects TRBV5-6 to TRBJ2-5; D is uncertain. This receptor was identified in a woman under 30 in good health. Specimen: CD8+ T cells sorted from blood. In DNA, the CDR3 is TGTGCCAGCAGCATACAGATCCAAGAGACCCAGTACTTC. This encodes CASSIQIQETQYF.